These 18 T cell receptor beta chains came from one sample sequenced in a study of T-cell reconstitution after alpha-beta-depleted transplantation in children. TCRbeta library preparation incorporated unique molecular identifiers. Each CDR3 protein is one row after TCRdb ran MiXCR on the PCR reads. The data contain 600,000 to 700,000 distinct CDR3 sequences, 16% of them singletons. Source: PBMCs from the stem cell graft donor, taken from the stem cell graft. The source of these receptors is a human donor who donated a stem cell graft to a child with acute myeloid leukemia.

This clonotype was counted ten times or more. Its ends do not fully match the called genes, so a read error is possible. V and J are TRBV20-1 and TRBJ1-6; TRBD1 matches at 7 bases. From germline, CDR1 is DFQATT and CDR2 SNEGSKA (reference sequence). This CDR3 has 14 amino acids. This CDR3 is CSARADRVNSPLHF. The DNA for the CDR3 is TGCAGTGCGAGAGCCGACAGGGTTAATTCACCCCTCCACTTT.

The chain recombines TRBV4-3 with TRBJ2-1, with D possibly matching TRBD2 (7 bases). The CDR3 has 17 amino acids. V was pared by 4 bases and J by 1 base, with 17 bases between. Germline V gene lookup returns CDR1 LGHNA and CDR2 YSLEER. The CDR3 nucleotides are TGCGCCAGCAGCCGATGGACGGGGAGGGGGTCCTACAATGAGCAGTTCTTC. Translated, it gives CASSRWTGRGSYNEQFF.

This clonotype was recorded at least ten times. The rearrangement joins TRBV20-1 to TRBJ2-7, with D uncertain. The ends were cut back, 0 bases at V and 3 bases at J, with 9 bases in the middle. The CDR3 loop spans 13 amino acids. Germline CDR1 and CDR2: DFQATT and SNEGSKA (reference sequence). CDR3 in amino acids: CSARDGTNYEQYV. CDR3 nucleotide sequence: TGCAGTGCTAGAGATGGCACCAACTACGAGCAGTACGTC.

Remarks on this clonotype: Relative to the germline gene, one junction end is altered; a read error may explain this. V is TRBV9 and J is TRBJ2-4, with no clear D. The length of the CDR3 is 15 residues. Germline CDR1 is SGDLS and CDR2 is YYNGEE. CDR3 sequence reads: CSSSVEGQNKNIQYF. The CDR3 DNA is TGTTCCAGCAGCGTAGAAGGTCAGAACAAAAACATTCAGTACTTC.

The chain combines TRBV7-9 with TRBJ2-1; D ambiguous. The CDR3 contains 13 residues. Germline V gives CDR1 SEHNR, CDR2 FQNEAQ (reference sequence). Trimming left V 1 base short and J 7 bases short, with 8 bases between. The CDR3 sequence: CASSLGIGNEQFF. The CDR3 bases are TGTGCCAGCAGCTTAGGGATAGGTAATGAGCAGTTCTTC.

The rearrangement links TRBV7-6 to TRBJ1-1; 11 bases map to TRBD1. This CDR3 is built from 14 residues. V dropped 5 bases and J dropped 4; count of bases not matched to a gene: 3. Looked up from germline, CDR1 is SGHVS and CDR2 is FNYEAQ. This CDR3 reads CASSTGQGATEAFF. The DNA of the CDR3 is TGTGCCAGCAGCACCGGACAGGGGGCCACTGAAGCTTTCTTT.

Ten or more counts support this clonotype. The chain is built from TRBV5-6 and TRBJ2-2; D remains ambiguous. Germline values: CDR1 SGHDT, CDR2 YYEEEE. The CDR3 has 11 residues. Trimming shortened V by 5 bases and J by 7 bases, and 6 bases separated the two germline ends. The CDR3: CASSTGGELFF. The CDR3 DNA is TGTGCCAGCAGTACCGGCGGGGAGCTGTTTTTT. The complete variable domain, with remaining parts taken from reference TRBV5-6 and TRBJ2-2, reads DAGVTQSPTHLIKTRGQQVTLRCSPKSGHDTVSWYQQALGQGPQFIFQYYEEEERQRGNFPDRFSGHQFPNYSSELNVNALLLGDSALYLCASSTGGELFFGEGSRLTVL.

The chain combines TRBV28 with TRBJ1-6; no definite D call. The germline V and J ends were trimmed by 5 bases and 10 bases, with 15 bases remaining between them. Germline V gene sequence: CDR1 MDHEN, CDR2 SYDVKM. This CDR3 spans 14 amino acids. The CDR3 is CASSTSAPSSPLHF. Here the CDR3 DNA reads TGTGCCAGCAGTACAAGTGCCCCCAGCTCACCCCTCCACTTT.

This clonotype was seen many times. The CDR3 nucleotides read TGTGCCAGCAGTTACTCCGCCGGGACTAGTAACGAGCAGTACTTC. Protein sequence: CASSYSAGTSNEQYF. The V and J genes are TRBV6-5 and TRBJ2-7, with 8 bases lining up with TRBD2. With 0 bases clipped from V and 5 bases from J, the junction kept 6 bases outside the gene matches. CDR1 and CDR2 from the germline V gene are MNHEY and SVGAGI. The CDR3 runs to 15 residues.

In the case of this clonotype: A much larger clone differs from this one at a single base, so this may be a read error. The chain employs TRBV7-9 and TRBJ2-5; perhaps TRBD1 as D (6 bases). The CDR3 is 15 amino acids. Germline CDR1 SEHNR, CDR2 FQNEAQ (reference sequence). The ends were cut back, 3 bases at V and 5 bases at J, with 16 bases in the middle. Written as DNA, the CDR3 is TGTGCCAGCAGCTTGGGCCTAGTGGGGGCGGAGACCCAGTACTTC. This codes for CASSLGLVGAETQYF.

This clonotype was found many times. This chain uses TRBV5-5 with TRBJ1-1; D is perhaps TRBD1 (5 bases). Per germline, CDR1 SGHKS and CDR2 YYEKEE (reference sequence). This CDR3 is built from 15 residues. The germline V and J ends were trimmed by 4 bases and 3 bases, with 16 bases remaining between them. The CDR3 coding sequence is TGTGCCAGCAGCGCCCCGAATTCGGGGGACACTGAAGCTTTCTTT. Translating it yields CASSAPNSGDTEAFF.

In this sample, this clonotype turned up many times. The rearrangement joins TRBV9 to TRBJ2-5; D uncertain. The germline V gene has CDR1 SGDLS and CDR2 YYNGEE. The CDR3 extends over 14 amino acids. The V end was cut by 0 bases, the J end by 1 base, with 7 bases between. As DNA, the CDR3 is TGTGCCAGCAGCGTAGCCCCCGCCCAAGAGACCCAGTACTTC. Translated: CASSVAPAQETQYF. Variable domain in full (rest from reference TRBV9 and TRBJ2-5): DSGVTQTPKHLITATGQRVTLRCSPRSGDLSVYWYQQSLDQGLQFLIQYYNGEERAKGNILERFSAQQFPDLHSELNLSSLELGDSALYFCASSVAPAQETQYFGPGTRLLVL.

This clonotype turned up a few times. The V gene is TRBV7-9, the J gene TRBJ1-4; TRBD1 agrees at 9 bases. V lost 0 bases and J lost 7; bases outside the gene matches: 3. Germline V CDR1 and CDR2: SEHNR, FQNEAQ (reference sequence). The CDR3 is made up of 15 amino acids. As DNA, the CDR3 is TGTGCCAGCAGCTTAGCGGGACAGGGCGGTGAAAAACTGTTTTTT. Residues: CASSLAGQGGEKLFF.

On this clonotype itself: One end of the junction is discordant with germline, which a read error may explain. The V gene is TRBV25-1, the J gene TRBJ1-3; a possible D gene is TRBD1 (5 bases). The CDR3 length is 11 residues. Germline values: CDR1 MGHDK, CDR2 SYGVNS. The CDR3 is CASSEGRDRHF. CDR3 bases: TGTGCCAGCAGTGAAGGACGGGACCGGCATTTT.

The sample holds a few counts of this clonotype. This chain uses TRBV28 with TRBJ2-3; a weak D match, TRBD2 (6 bases). V was trimmed by 5 bases and J by 1 base, leaving 19 bases between them. Germline CDR1 is MDHEN and CDR2 is SYDVKM. The CDR3 has 17 amino acids. Written as DNA, the CDR3 is TGTGCCAGCAGTCCCCCCTTAACGGGGGTGCGCACAGATACGCAGTATTTT. This gives the protein CASSPPLTGVRTDTQYF.

Concerning this clonotype itself: A much larger clone lies a single base off, so this may be a read error. The V gene is TRBV15, the J gene TRBJ2-3; D may be TRBD2 (5 bases). V was cut by 5 bases and J by 5 bases, with 8 bases left in between. The CDR3 runs to 12 residues. Germline values: CDR1 LNHNV, CDR2 YYDKDF (reference sequence). In DNA form, the CDR3 reads TGTGCCACCAGCGGTGCGGGAGATACGCAGTATTTT. Protein product: CATSGAGDTQYF.

This clonotype has ten or more counts. The chain is built from TRBV29-1 and TRBJ2-5; D is unresolved. The CDR3 is 12 residues long. The germline V and J ends were trimmed by 2 bases and 5 bases, with 9 bases remaining between them. Germline loops: CDR1 SQVTM, CDR2 ANQGSEA. This CDR3 is CSVEKDRETQYF. CDR3 bases: TGCAGCGTTGAAAAGGATAGGGAGACCCAGTACTTC.

As regards this clonotype: Just one base apart from a much larger clone, this may be a read error. V usage is TRBV29-1 and J usage is TRBJ2-7; D is possibly TRBD2 (6 bases). Germline V gene lookup returns CDR1 SQVTM and CDR2 ANQGSEA. The CDR3 has 12 residues. In nucleotides, the CDR3 is TGCAGCGTTGAAGACTTGGACTACGACCAGTACTTC. Its translation: CSVEDLDYDQYF.